This T cell receptor (beta chain) was sequenced during a study of beta chain features in type 1 diabetes. Notes on the study in general: Among patients with Type 1 diabetes, TCRB CDR3s were moderately but significantly shorter in every one of the four CD4+ subsets. Within the patient group, naive, central memory and Treg TCRB repertoires appeared more similar to each other than within healthy donors.

Sequenced material consisted of expressed TCRB transcripts (all of the isolated RNA was reverse transcribed). Data came from immunoSEQ multiplex PCR; TCRdb stores just in-frame clones and leaves some out. The sample records about 160,000 clones, roughly 9% being singletons. This clone occurred a few times. Antigen specificity is unknown. With 4 bases clipped from V and 4 bases from J, the junction kept 9 bases outside the gene matches. The germline gives CDR1 SGDLS, CDR2 YYNGEE. This CDR3 is built from 17 residues. V gene TRBV9 combines with J gene TRBJ1-4; 11 nucleotides line up with TRBD1. Sequenced input: central memory CD4+ T cells from blood. This receptor was taken from a woman aged 25 to 39 with type 1 diabetes. The CDR3 spells CASSRGQGDRGNEKLFF. The DNA of the CDR3 is TGTGCCAGCAGCCGGGGACAGGGGGATCGGGGTAATGAAAAACTGTTTTTT. Supplemented by reference TRBV9 and TRBJ1-4, the full variable domain reads DSGVTQTPKHLITATGQRVTLRCSPRSGDLSVYWYQQSLDQGLQFLIQYYNGEERAKGNILERFSAQQFPDLHSELNLSSLELGDSALYFCASSRGQGDRGNEKLFFGSGTQLSVL.